These 5 T cell receptor beta chains came from one sample sequenced in a study of CD8+CD57+ T cells in acquired aplastic anemia. The template used for profiling TCR beta VDJ and CDR3 was genomic DNA. Via MiXCR, TCRdb re-called the reads, giving one row per CDR3 protein. The profile shows 30,000 to 40,000 distinct CDR3 sequences, 75% to 85% of them singletons. Sequences were obtained from sorted CD4+, CD8+, or CD8+CD57+ T cells (not recorded which) from PBMCs. The receptors stem from a human donor in good health, serving as a control.

The chain combines TRBV20-1 with TRBJ1-5; TRBD1 aligns across 11 bases. Trimming at V came to 3 bases and at J to 6 bases, leaving 13 bases not matched to a gene. The CDR3 contains 17 residues. Germline V CDR1 and CDR2: DFQATT, SNEGSKA (reference sequence). The CDR3 sequence: CSARGRGQGAHGQPQHF. CDR3 sequence (DNA): TGCAGTGCTAGGGGTCGAGGACAGGGGGCGCACGGTCAGCCCCAGCATTTT.

The chain combines TRBV19 with TRBJ2-2; D call uncertain. The CDR3 has 15 amino acids. Germline CDR1 LNHDA, CDR2 SQIVND (reference sequence). V was pared by 6 bases and J by 0 bases, with 11 bases between. The CDR3 region has the DNA TGTGCCAGTAGCGGATTTACTACGAACACCGGGGAGCTGTTTTTT. It is translated as CASSGFTTNTGELFF.

The chain combines TRBV19 with TRBJ1-6; D remains ambiguous. V was pared by 6 bases and J by 6 bases, with 9 bases between. From germline, CDR1 is LNHDA and CDR2 SQIVND (reference sequence). The CDR3 has 13 amino acids. The CDR3 coding sequence is TGTGCCAGTAGCCCCACTGGTAATTCACCCCTCCACTTT. Translating it yields CASSPTGNSPLHF.

This clonotype was recorded only once. V is TRBV7-9 and J is TRBJ2-5, with D perhaps given as TRBD1 or TRBD2 (5 bases each). This CDR3 is built from 13 residues. Trimming took off 8 bases at V and 3 bases at J, with 13 bases between the two ends. CDR1 SEHNR and CDR2 FQNEAQ come from the germline V gene (reference sequence). The CDR3 sequence: CASRPGAEETQYF. The CDR3 DNA reads as TGTGCCAGCCGACCCGGGGCCGAAGAGACCCAGTACTTC. Together with reference TRBV7-9 and TRBJ2-5, the CDR3 gives the full variable domain: DTGVSQNPRHKITKRGQNVTFRCDPISEHNRLYWYRQTLGQGPEFLTYFQNEAQLEKSRLLSDRFSAERPKGSFSTLEIQRTEQGDSAMYLCASRPGAEETQYFGPGTRLLVL.

The V and J genes are TRBV19 and TRBJ1-2; D gene ambiguous. This CDR3 is built from 15 residues. Germline V lookup: CDR1 LNHDA, CDR2 SQIVND (reference sequence). Trimming removed 3 bases from V and 0 bases from J, with 11 bases in between. Here the CDR3 DNA reads TGTGCCAGTAGTATTGGGAACCGTCCTAACTATGGCTACACCTTC. Its translation: CASSIGNRPNYGYTF.